This T cell receptor beta chain was captured by sequencing in a study of T cell repertoires in cytomegalovirus infection. On the study more broadly: Epitope selection comprised recently identified HLA-C-restricted CMV epitopes and well-studied HLA-B-restricted CMV epitopes. Indications came from public TCR beta signatures; they pointed to CMV infection and to a matching HLA type. Study results and caveats: Within the response measured ex vivo, HLA-C-restricted CMV-specific TCR beta clonotypes were dominant.

There are 16 residues in the CDR3. CDR1 KGHSH and CDR2 LQKENI come from the germline V gene. The J segment lost 3 bases and the V segment lost 3 bases, leaving 7 bases of the junction unmatched. As for this clonotype: The antigen is not known.

Using its own MiXCR run on the reads, TCRdb lists one record per CDR3 protein. The sample shows about 360,000 distinct CDR3 sequences, about 35% of them seen only once. The source material was cultured PBMCs, sampled from culture after CMV antigen stimulation. The rearrangement links TRBV18 to TRBJ2-2; 7 nucleotides align to TRBD2. This sequence was found in a human donor in good health (CMV status not recorded). Some clones in this sample may be carry-over from other donors' samples. In DNA, the CDR3 is TGTGCCAGCTCACCTCGGGACTACCCATACACCGGGGAGCTGTTTTTT. It encodes CASSPRDYPYTGELFF.